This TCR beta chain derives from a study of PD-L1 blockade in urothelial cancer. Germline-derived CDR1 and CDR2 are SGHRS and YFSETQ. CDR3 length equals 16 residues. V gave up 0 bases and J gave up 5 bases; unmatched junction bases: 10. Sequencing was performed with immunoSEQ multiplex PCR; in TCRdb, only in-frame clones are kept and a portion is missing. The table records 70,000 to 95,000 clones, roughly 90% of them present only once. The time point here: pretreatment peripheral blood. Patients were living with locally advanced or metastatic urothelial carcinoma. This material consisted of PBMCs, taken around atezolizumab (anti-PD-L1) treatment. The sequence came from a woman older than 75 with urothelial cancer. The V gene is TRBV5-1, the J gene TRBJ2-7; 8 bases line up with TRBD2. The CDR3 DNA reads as TGCGCCAGCAGCTTGGAGGGGACTAGGGCGCCCCACGAGCAGTACTTC. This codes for CASSLEGTRAPHEQYF.